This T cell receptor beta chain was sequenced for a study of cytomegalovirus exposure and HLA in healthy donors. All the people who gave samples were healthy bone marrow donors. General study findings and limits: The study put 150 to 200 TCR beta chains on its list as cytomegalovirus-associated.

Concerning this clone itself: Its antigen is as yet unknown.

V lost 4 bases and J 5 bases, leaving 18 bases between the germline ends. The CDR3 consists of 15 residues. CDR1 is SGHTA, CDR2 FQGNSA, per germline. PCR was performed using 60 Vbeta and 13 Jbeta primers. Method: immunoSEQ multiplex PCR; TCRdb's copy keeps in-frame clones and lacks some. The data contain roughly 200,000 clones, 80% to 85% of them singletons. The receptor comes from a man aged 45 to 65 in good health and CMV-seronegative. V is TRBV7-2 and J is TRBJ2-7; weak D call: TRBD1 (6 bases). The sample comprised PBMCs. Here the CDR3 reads CASSSLGGRRNEQYF. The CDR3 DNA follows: TGTGCCAGCAGCTCCCTAGGGGGACGACGTAACGAGCAGTACTTC.